This T cell receptor (beta chain) emerged from a study of T cell changes during pregnancy in multiple sclerosis. The data were produced by immunoSEQ multiplex PCR, yet TCRdb's version contains in-frame clones alone and is incomplete. The repertoire consists of approximately 60,000 clones, with approximately 90% occurring once and the leading ten covering 2.3%. With 6 bases removed from V and 7 bases from J, the gap between germline ends came to 21 bases. CDR1 SNHLY and CDR2 FYNNEI come from the germline V gene. The CDR3 loop spans 15 amino acids. This receptor was obtained from a female donor with multiple sclerosis, enrolled in a pregnancy study. Sequenced material: peripheral blood, taken in the first trimester of pregnancy. This chain links TRBV2 with TRBJ1-2, with D uncertain. As DNA, the CDR3 is TGTGCCAGCAGCGACCCGAGAAGGGCGGGATTTGGCTACACCTTC. This encodes CASSDPRRAGFGYTF.